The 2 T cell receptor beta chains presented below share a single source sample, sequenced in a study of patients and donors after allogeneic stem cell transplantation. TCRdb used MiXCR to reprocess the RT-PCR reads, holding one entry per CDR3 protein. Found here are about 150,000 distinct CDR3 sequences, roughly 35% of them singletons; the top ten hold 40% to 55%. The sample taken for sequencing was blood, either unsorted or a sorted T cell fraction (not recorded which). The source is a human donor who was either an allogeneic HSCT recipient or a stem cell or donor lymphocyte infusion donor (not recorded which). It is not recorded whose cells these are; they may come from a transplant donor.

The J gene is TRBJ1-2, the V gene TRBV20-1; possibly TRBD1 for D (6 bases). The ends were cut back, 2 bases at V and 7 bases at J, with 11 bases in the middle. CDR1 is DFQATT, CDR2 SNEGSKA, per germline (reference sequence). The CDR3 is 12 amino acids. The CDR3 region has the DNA TGCAGTGCTAGACCGACAGGTGCTGGCTACACCTTC. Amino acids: CSARPTGAGYTF.

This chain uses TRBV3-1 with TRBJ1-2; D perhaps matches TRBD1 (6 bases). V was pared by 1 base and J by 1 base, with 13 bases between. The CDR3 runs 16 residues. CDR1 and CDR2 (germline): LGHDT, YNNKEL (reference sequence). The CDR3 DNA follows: TGTGCCAGCAGCCAAGGGGCAGGGGCCGGTAACTATGGCTACACCTTC. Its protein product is CASSQGAGAGNYGYTF. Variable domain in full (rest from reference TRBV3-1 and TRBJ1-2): DTAVSQTPKYLVTQMGNDKSIKCEQNLGHDTMYWYKQDSKKFLKIMFSYNNKELIINETVPNRFSPKSPDKAHLNLHINSLELGDSAVYFCASSQGAGAGNYGYTFGSGTRLTVV.